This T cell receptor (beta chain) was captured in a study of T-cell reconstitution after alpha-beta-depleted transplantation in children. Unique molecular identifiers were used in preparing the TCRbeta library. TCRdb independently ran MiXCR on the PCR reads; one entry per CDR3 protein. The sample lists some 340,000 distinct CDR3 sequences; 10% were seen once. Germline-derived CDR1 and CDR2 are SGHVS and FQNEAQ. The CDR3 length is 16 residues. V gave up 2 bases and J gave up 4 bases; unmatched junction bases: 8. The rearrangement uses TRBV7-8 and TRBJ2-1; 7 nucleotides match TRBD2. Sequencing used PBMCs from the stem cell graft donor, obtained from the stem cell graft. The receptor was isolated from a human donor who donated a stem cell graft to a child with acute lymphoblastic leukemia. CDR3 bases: TGTGCCAGCAGCTTATTGCCGGCTAGCGGATACAATGAGCAGTTCTTC. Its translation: CASSLLPASGYNEQFF. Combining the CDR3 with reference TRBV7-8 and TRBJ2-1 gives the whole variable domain GAGVSQSPRYKVAKRGQDVALRCDPISGHVSLFWYQQALGQGPEFLTYFQNEAQLDKSGLPSDRFFAERPEGSVSTLKIQRTQQEDSAVYLCASSLLPASGYNEQFFGPGTRLTVL.